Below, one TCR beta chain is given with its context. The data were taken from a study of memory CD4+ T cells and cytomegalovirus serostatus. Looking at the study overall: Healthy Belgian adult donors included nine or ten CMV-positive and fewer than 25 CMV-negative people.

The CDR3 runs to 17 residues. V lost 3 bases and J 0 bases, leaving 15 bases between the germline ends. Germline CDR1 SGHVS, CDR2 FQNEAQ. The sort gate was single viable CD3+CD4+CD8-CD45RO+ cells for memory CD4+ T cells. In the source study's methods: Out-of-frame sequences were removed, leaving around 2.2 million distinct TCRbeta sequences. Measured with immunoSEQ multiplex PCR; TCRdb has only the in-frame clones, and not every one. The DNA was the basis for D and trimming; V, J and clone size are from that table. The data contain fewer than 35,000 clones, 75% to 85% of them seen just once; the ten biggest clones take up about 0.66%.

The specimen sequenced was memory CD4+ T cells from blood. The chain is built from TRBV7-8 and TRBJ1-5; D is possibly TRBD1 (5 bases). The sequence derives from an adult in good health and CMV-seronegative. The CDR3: CASSLSRQSYSNQPQHF. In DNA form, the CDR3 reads TGTGCCAGCAGCTTGTCCCGACAGAGCTATAGCAATCAGCCCCAGCATTTT.